This T cell receptor (beta chain) was captured by sequencing in a study of cytomegalovirus exposure and HLA in healthy donors. Study details: Counted in an early data release were approximately 80 million unique TCRs from HLA-typed donors.

Whole-study findings and limits: Researchers reported from a later analysis that most CMV-associated TCR beta chains appeared HLA-restricted.

Concerning this clone itself: Its antigen is not known.

This CDR3 has 13 residues. V was trimmed by 7 bases and J by 0 bases, leaving 7 bases between them. Germline-derived CDR1 and CDR2 are MNHEY and SVGAGI. In the PCR, 60 Vbeta and 13 Jbeta primers were used. Here immunoSEQ multiplex PCR was the method, and the copy in TCRdb shows in-frame clones only, minus some. Its table lists 90,000 to 100,000 clones. This sequence originates from a woman aged 25 to 45 in good health and CMV-seronegative. The genes are TRBV6-5 and TRBJ1-3; D is perhaps TRBD1 (5 bases). The sequenced sample consisted of PBMCs. The CDR3 DNA is TGTGCCAGCACGCAGGGCTCTGGAAACACCATATATTTT. Translating it yields CASTQGSGNTIYF.